The clone carrying this T cell receptor beta chain occurred a few times. Its antigen remains unknown. The data stem from a study of T cell responses to AZD1222 COVID-19 vaccine. Regarding the study as a whole: There were mostly white British donors and more females than males, and clonal diversity was possibly underestimated. Among those given AZD1222, only 6 or 7 were seropositive at baseline.

This table comes from immunoSEQ multiplex PCR, and its TCRdb copy is limited to in-frame clones, with some not included. This sample has roughly 120,000 clones, with 70% to 90% found just once. Germline V CDR1 and CDR2: SGHNT, YENEEA. The V end was cut by 5 bases, the J end by 1 base, with 8 bases between. CDR3 length: 13 residues. Sample: peripheral blood, taken on day 0 of AZD1222 vaccination. V usage is TRBV11-3 and J usage is TRBJ1-1; possible D gene TRBD1, 5 bases. The origin of this receptor is an adult in good health. CDR3 nucleotides: TGTGCCAGCAGCAGACAGACGAACACTGAAGCTTTCTTT. This encodes CASSRQTNTEAFF. The entire variable domain, with the rest obtained from reference TRBV11-3 and TRBJ1-1, is as follows: EAGVVQSPRYKIIEKKQPVAFWCNPISGHNTLYWYLQNLGQGPELLIRYENEEAVDDSQLPKDRFSAERLKGVDSTLKIQPAELGDSAVYLCASSRQTNTEAFFGQGTRLTVV.